The entry that follows covers one T cell receptor beta chain sequence. The target antigen is unknown. The sample originates from a study of cytomegalovirus exposure and HLA in healthy donors. Study-level findings and limits: Follow-up analysis later connected one missense variant in DCLRE1C with trimming of TCR beta V- and J-genes. The authors listed 150 or so TCR beta chains as cytomegalovirus-associated.

The PCR used 60 Vbeta and 13 Jbeta primers. The data were produced by immunoSEQ multiplex PCR, yet TCRdb's version contains in-frame clones alone and is incomplete. The data contain some 180,000 clones, about 80% of them seen just once; the ten biggest clones take up roughly 3.7%. Germline V gene data show CDR1 as LGHNA and CDR2 as YNFKEQ. This CDR3 is 17 amino acids long. Trimming removed 1 base from V and 4 bases from J, with 16 bases in between. Sequencing used PBMCs. The sequence was obtained from a woman aged 55-70 years in good health and CMV-seropositive. V is TRBV4-2 and J is TRBJ1-4; D is ambiguous. CDR3 loop: CASSQGGQPKYNEKLFF. The CDR3 coding sequence is TGTGCCAGCAGCCAAGGTGGGCAGCCGAAGTATAATGAAAAACTGTTTTTT.